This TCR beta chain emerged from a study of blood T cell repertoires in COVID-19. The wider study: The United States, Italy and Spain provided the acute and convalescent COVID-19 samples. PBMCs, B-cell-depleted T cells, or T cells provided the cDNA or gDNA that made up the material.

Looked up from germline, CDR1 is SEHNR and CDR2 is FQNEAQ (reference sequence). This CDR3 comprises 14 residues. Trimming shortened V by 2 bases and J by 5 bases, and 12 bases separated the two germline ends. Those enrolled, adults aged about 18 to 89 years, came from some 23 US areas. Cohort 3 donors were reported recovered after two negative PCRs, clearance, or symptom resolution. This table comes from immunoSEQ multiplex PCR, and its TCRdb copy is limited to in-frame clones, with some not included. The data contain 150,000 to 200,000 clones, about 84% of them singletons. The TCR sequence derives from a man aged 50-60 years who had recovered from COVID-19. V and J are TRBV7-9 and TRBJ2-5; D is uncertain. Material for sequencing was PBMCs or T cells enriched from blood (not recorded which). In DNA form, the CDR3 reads TGTGCCAGCAGCTTATCGAGGCAGACTGAGACCCAGTACTTC. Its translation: CASSLSRQTETQYF.